This T cell receptor beta chain stems from a study of human T cells and chemical hapten exposure. This sample's time point: pre-sensitization, week 0. Sample treatment: therapeutic diphenylcyclopropenone sensitization with weekly scalp DPC. Sample donors consisted of patients with alopecia, aged 18 to 70 years, who were suitable for DPC. Total RNA was isolated from unfractionated whole blood. This clonotype was recorded a few times. The antigen remains unidentified. Study-level results: A positive correlation with patch test score was found for PT1 expanded TCR counts. Versus controls, expanded TCRs had significantly more large CDR3 similarity clusters.

V gave up 0 bases and J gave up 7 bases, with 7 bases separating them. The CDR3 sequence is 13 residues long. Germline CDR1 and CDR2: SGHRS and YFSETQ. TCRdb recomputed calls from the RACE reads with MiXCR, one row per CDR3 protein. The repertoire has approximately 320,000 distinct CDR3 sequences, 5% to 6.5% of them found once; the top ten carry about 7.7%. This sequence joins TRBV5-1 and TRBJ2-2; D uncertain. This material consisted of whole blood, taken in connection with sensitization to the hapten diphenylcyclopropenone (DPC). The clonotype originates from a woman aged 18-29 years with alopecia areata. Some clones in this sample may be carry-over from other donors' samples. This CDR3 is CASSLGVVGELFF. CDR3 coding DNA: TGCGCCAGCAGCTTGGGAGTCGTCGGGGAGCTGTTTTTT. The full variable domain, rest sourced from reference TRBV5-1 and TRBJ2-2, is KAGVTQTPRYLIKTRGQQVTLSCSPISGHRSVSWYQQTPGQGLQFLFEYFSETQRNKGNFPGRFSGRQFSNSRSEMNVSTLELGDSALYLCASSLGVVGELFFGEGSRLTVL.